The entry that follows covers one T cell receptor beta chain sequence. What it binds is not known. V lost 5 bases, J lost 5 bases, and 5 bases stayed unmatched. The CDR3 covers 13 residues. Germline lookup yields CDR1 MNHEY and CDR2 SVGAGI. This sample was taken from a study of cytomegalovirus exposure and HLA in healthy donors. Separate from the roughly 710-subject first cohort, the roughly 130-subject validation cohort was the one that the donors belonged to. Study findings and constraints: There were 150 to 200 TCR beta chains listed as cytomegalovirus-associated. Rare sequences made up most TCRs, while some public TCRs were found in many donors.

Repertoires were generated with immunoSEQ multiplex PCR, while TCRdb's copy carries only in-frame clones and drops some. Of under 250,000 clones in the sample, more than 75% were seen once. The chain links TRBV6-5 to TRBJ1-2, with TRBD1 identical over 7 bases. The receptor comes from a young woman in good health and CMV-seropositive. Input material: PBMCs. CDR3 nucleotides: TGTGCCAGCAGTGGGGGACAGCGATATGGCTACACCTTC. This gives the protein CASSGGQRYGYTF.